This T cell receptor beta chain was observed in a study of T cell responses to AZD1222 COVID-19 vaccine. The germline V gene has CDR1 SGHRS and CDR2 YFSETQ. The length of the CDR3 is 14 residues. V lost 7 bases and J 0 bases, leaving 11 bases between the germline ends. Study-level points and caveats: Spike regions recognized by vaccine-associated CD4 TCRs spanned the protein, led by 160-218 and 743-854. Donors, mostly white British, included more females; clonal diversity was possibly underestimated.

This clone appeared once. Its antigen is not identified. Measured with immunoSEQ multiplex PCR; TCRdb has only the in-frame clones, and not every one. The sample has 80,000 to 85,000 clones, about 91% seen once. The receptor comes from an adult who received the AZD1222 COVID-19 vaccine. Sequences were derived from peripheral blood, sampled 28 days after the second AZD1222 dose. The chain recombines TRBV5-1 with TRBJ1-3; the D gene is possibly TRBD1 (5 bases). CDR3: CASRPDSSGNTIYF. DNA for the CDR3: TGCGCCAGCCGTCCCGACAGCTCTGGAAACACCATATATTTT. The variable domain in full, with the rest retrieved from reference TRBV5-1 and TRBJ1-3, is KAGVTQTPRYLIKTRGQQVTLSCSPISGHRSVSWYQQTPGQGLQFLFEYFSETQRNKGNFPGRFSGRQFSNSRSEMNVSTLELGDSALYLCASRPDSSGNTIYFGEGSWLTVV.